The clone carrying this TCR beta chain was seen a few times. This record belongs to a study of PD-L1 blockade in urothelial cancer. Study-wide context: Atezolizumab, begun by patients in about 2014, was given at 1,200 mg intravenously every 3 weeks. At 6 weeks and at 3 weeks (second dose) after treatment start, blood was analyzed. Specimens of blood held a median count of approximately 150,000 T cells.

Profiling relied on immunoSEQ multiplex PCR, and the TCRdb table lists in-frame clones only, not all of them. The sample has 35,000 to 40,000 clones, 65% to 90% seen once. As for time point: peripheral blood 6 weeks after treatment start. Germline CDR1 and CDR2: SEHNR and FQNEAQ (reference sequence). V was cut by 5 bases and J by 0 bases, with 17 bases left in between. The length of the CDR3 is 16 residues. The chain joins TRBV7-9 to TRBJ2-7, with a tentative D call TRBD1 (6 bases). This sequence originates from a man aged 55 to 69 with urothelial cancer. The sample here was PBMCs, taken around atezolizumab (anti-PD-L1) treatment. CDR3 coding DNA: TGTGCCAGCAGCCACCCTTGGACAGAAAGCTCCTACGAGCAGTACTTC. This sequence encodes CASSHPWTESSYEQYF.